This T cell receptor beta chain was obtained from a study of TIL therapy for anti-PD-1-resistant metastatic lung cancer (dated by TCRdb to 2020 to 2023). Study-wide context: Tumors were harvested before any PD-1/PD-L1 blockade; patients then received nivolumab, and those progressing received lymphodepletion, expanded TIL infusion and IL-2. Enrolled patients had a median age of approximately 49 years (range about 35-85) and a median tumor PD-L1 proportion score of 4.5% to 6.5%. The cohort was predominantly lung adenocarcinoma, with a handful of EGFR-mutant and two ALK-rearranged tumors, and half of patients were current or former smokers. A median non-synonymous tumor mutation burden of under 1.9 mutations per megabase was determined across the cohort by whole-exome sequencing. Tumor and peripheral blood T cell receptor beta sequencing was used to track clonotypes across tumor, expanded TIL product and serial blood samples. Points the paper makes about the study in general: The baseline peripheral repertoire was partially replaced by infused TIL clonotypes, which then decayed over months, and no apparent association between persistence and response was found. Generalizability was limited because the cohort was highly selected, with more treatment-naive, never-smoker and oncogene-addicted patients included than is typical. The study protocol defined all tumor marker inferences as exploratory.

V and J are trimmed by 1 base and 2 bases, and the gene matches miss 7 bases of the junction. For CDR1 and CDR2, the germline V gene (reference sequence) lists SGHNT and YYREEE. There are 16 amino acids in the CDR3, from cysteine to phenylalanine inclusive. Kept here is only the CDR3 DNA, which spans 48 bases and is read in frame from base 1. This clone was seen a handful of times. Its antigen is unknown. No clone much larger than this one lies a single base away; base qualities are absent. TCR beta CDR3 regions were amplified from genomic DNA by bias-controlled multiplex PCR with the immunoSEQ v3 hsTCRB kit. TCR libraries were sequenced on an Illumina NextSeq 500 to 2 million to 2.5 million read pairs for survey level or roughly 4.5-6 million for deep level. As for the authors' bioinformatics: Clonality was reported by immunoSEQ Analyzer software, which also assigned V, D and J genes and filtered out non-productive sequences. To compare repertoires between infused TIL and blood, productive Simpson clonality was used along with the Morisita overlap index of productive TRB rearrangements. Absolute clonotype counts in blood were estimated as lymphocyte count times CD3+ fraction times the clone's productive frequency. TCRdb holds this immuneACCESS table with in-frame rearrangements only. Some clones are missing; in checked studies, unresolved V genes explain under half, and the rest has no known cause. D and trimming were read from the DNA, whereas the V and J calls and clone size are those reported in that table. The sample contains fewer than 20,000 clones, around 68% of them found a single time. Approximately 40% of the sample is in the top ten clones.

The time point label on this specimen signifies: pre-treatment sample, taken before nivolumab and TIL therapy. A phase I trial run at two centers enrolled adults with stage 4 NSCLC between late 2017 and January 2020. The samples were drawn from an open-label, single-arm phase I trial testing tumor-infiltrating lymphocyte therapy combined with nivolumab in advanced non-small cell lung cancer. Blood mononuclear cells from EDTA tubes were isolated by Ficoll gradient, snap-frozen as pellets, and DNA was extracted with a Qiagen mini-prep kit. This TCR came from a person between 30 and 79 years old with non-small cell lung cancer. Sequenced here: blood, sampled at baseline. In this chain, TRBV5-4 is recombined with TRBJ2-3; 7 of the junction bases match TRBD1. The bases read TGTGCCAGCAGCTTGAGGGGGCTAGCCCTCACAGATACGCAGTATTTT. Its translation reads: CASSLRGLALTDTQYF.